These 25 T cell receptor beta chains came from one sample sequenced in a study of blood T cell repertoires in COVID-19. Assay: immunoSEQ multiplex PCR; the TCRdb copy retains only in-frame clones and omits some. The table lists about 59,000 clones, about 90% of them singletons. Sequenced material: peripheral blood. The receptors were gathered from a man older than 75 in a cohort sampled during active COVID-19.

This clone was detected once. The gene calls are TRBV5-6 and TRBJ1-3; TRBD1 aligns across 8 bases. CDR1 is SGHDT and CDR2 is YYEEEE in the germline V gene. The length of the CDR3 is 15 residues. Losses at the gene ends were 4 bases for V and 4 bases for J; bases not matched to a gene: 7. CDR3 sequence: CASSLTGVVGNTIYF. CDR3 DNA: TGTGCCAGCAGCCTGACAGGGGTAGTGGGAAACACCATATATTTT.

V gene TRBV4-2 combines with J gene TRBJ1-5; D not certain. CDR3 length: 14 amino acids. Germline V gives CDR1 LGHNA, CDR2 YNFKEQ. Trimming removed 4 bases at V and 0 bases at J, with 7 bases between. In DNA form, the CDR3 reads TGTGCCAGCAGCCTTGAGGATAGCAATCAGCCCCAGCATTTT. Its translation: CASSLEDSNQPQHF.

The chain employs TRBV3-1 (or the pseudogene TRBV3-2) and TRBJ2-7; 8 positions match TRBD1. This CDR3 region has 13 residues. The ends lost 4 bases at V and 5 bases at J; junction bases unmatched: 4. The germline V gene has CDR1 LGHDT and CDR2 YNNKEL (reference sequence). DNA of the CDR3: TGTGCCAGCAGCCCGGACAGGGTGCACGAGCAGTACTTC. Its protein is CASSPDRVHEQYF.

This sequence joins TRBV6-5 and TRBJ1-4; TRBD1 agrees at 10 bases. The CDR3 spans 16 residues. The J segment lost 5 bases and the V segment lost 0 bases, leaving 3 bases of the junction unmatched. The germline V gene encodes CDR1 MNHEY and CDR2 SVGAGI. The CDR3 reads CASSYSTGQGNEKLFF. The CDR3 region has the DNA TGTGCCAGCAGTTACTCTACGGGACAGGGGAATGAAAAACTGTTTTTT.

The CDR3 here is CASSLDRSSYEQYF. Here the CDR3 DNA reads TGTGCCAGCAGTTTAGACAGGAGCTCCTACGAGCAGTACTTC. The chain combines TRBV27 with TRBJ2-7; maybe TRBD1 (6 bases). In germline, CDR1 is MNHEY, CDR2 SMNVEV (reference sequence). V was cut by 2 bases and J by 0 bases, with 8 bases left in between. The CDR3 sequence is 14 residues long.

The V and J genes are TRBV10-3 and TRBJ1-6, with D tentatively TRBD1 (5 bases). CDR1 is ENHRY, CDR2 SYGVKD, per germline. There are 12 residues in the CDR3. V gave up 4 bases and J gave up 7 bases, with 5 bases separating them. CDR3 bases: TGTGCCATCAGTGCAGGGAATTCACCCCTCCACTTT. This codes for CAISAGNSPLHF.

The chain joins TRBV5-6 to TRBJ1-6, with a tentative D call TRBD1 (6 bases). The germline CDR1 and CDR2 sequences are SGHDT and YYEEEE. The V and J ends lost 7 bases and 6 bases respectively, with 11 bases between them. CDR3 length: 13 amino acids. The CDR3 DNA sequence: TGTGCCAGCCAAACAGGGAGTAATTCACCCCTCCACTTT. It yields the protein CASQTGSNSPLHF.

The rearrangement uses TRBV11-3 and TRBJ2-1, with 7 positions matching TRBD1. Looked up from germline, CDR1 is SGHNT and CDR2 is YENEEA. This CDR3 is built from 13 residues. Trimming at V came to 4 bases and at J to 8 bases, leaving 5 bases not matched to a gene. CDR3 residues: CASSSRGTDEQFF. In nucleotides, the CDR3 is TGTGCCAGCAGCTCCAGGGGGACGGATGAGCAGTTCTTC.

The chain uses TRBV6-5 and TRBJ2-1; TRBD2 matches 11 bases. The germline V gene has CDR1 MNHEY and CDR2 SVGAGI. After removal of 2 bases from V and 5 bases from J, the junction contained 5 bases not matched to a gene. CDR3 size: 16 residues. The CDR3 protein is CASSYEGSGRDNEQFF. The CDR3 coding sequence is TGTGCCAGCAGTTACGAAGGTAGCGGGAGGGACAATGAGCAGTTCTTC.

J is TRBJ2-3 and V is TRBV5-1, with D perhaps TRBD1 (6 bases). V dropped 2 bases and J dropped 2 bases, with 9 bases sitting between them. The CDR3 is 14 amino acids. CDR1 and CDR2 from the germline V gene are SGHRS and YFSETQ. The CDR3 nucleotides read TGCGCCAGCAGCTTCCGACAGGACACAGATACGCAGTATTTT. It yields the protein CASSFRQDTDTQYF.

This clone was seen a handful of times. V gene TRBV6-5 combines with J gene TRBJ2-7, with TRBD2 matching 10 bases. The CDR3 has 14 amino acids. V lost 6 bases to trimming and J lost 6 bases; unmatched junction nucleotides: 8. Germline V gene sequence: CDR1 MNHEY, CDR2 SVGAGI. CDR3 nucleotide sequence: TGTGCCAGCAGCTTTTCTAGCGGGGGCCTCGAGCAGTACTTC. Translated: CASSFSSGGLEQYF.

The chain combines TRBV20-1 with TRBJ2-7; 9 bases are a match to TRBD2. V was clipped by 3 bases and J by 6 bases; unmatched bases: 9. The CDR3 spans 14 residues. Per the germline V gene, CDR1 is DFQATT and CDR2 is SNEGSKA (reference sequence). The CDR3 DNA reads TGCAGTGCTAGTAATCCTAGCGGGATCGGCGAGCAGTACTTC. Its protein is CSASNPSGIGEQYF.

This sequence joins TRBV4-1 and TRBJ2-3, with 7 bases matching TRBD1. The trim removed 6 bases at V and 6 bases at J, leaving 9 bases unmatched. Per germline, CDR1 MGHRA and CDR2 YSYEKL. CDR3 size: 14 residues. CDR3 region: CASSLGGLADTQYF. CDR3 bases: TGCGCCAGCAGTTTAGGGGGCCTAGCCGATACGCAGTATTTT.

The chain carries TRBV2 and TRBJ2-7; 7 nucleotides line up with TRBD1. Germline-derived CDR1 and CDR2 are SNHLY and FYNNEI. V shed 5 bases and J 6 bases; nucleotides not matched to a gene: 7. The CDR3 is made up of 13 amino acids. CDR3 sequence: CASSTGQSPEQYF. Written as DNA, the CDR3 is TGTGCCAGCAGTACGGGACAGTCACCCGAGCAGTACTTC.

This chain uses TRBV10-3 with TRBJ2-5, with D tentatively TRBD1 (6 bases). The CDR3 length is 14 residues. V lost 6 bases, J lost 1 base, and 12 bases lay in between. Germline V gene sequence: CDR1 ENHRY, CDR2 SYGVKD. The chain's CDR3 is CAIRGDTFQETQYF. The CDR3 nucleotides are TGTGCCATCAGAGGGGACACCTTCCAAGAGACCCAGTACTTC.

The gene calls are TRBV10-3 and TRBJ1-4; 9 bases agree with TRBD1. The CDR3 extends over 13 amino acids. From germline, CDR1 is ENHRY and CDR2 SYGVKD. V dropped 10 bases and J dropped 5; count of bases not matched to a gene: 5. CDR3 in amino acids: CATRGQGNEKLFF. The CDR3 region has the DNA TGTGCCACCAGGGGACAGGGAAATGAAAAACTGTTTTTT.

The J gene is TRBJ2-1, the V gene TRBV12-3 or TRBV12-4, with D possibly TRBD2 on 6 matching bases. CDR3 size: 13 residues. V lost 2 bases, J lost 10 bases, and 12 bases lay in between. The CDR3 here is CASSLSGVSEQFF. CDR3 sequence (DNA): TGTGCCAGCAGTTTATCGGGAGTTTCAGAGCAGTTCTTC.

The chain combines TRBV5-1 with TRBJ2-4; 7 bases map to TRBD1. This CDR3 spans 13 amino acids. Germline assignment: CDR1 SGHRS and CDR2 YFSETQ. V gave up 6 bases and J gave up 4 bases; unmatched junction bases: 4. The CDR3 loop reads CASNEQGKNIQYF. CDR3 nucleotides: TGCGCCAGCAATGAACAGGGGAAAAACATTCAGTACTTC.

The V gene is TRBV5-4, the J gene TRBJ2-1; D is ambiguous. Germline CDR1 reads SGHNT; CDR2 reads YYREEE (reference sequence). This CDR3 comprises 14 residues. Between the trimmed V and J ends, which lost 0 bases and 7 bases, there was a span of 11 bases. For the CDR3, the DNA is TGTGCCAGCAGCTTGGGGCAGTTTGATAATGAGCAGTTCTTC. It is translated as CASSLGQFDNEQFF.

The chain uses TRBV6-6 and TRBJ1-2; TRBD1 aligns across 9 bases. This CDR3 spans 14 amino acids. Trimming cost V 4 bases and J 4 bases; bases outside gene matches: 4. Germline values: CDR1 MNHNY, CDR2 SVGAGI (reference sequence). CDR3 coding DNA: TGTGCCAGCAGTTCGACAGGGGGTCCCTATGGCTACACCTTC. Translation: CASSSTGGPYGYTF.

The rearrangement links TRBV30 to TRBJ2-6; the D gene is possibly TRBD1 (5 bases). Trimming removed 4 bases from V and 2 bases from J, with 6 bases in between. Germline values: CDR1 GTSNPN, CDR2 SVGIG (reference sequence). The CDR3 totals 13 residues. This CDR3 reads CAWTRAGANVLTF. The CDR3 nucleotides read TGTGCCTGGACCAGGGCTGGGGCCAACGTCCTGACTTTC.

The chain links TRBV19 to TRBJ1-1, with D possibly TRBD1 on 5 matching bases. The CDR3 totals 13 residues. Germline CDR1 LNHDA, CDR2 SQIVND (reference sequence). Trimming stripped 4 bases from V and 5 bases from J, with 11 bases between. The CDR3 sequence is CASSRVTGTEAFF. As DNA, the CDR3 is TGTGCCAGTAGTAGGGTAACAGGTACTGAAGCTTTCTTT.

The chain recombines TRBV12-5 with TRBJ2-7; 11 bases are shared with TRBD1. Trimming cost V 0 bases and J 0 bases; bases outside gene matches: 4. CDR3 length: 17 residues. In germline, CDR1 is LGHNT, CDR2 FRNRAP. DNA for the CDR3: TGTGCTAGTGGTTTGGTAACGGGGACAGGGGGCTCCTACGAGCAGTACTTC. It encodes CASGLVTGTGGSYEQYF.

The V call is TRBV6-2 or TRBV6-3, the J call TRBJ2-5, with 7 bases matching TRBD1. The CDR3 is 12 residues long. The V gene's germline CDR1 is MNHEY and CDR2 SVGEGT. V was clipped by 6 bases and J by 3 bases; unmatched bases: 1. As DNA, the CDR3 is TGTGCCAGCAGCGACAGGGAAGAGACCCAGTACTTC. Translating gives CASSDREETQYF.

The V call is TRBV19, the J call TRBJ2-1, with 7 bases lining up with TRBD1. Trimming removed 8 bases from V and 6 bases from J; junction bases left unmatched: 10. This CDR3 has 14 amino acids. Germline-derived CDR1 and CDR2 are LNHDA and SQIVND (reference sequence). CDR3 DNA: TGTGCCAGTGCTGACAGGGTCAACTCCAATGAGCAGTTCTTC. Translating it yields CASADRVNSNEQFF. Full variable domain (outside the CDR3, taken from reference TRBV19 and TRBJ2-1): DGGITQSPKYLFRKEGQNVTLSCEQNLNHDAMYWYRQDPGQGLRLIYYSQIVNDFQKGDIAEGYSVSREKKESFPLTVTSAQKNPTAFYLCASADRVNSNEQFFGPGTRLTVL.